Reported below is one T cell receptor beta chain. Its specificity is unknown. The data stem from a study of identical twins. Findings of the study overall: Where out-of-frame alpha sequences were twin-shared, they showed excess low generation probability. In cord blood, abundant beta clonotypes had fewer insertions; memory showed no trend.

The germline CDR1 and CDR2 sequences are DFQATT and SNEGSKA (reference sequence). This CDR3 contains 15 residues. The junction had 7 bases not matched to a gene; V was cut back by 3 bases and J by 5 bases. TCRdb re-analysed the 5' RACE reads in MiXCR, keeping a single row per CDR3 protein. The sample holds a few hundred thousand distinct CDR3 sequences; about 16% are singletons and the top ten take roughly 0.46%. These data are also associated with another study on yellow fever vaccine responses in identical twins. This second study notes: It has been reported that, in twins, the vaccine T cell response seemed partly convergent and partly personalized.

The material sequenced was CD4+ T cells sorted from blood. The rearrangement joins TRBV20-1 to TRBJ2-3; 11 bases match TRBD2. The sequence was obtained from a woman under 30 in good health. The CDR3 region is CSASLLAGGKDTQYF. DNA for the CDR3: TGCAGTGCTAGCTTGCTAGCGGGGGGAAAAGATACGCAGTATTTT.